These 21 T cell receptor beta chains originate from one sample sequenced in a study of shared clonotypes between healthy human individuals. Measured with immunoSEQ multiplex PCR; TCRdb has only the in-frame clones, and not every one. The data show some 500,000 clones, 70% to 80% seen once. The sequencing input was PBMCs. The receptor source for this set is a woman aged 40 to 55 in good health. Some clones in this sample may be carry-over from other donors' samples.

This chain connects TRBV5-4 to TRBJ2-5; maybe TRBD2 (5 bases). With 1 base removed from V and 5 bases from J, the gap between germline ends came to 12 bases. Germline values: CDR1 SGHNT, CDR2 YYREEE (reference sequence). The CDR3 totals 14 residues. Here the CDR3 DNA reads TGTGCCAGCAGCTTGCAGCGACTATTGGAGACCCAGTACTTC. Its protein product is CASSLQRLLETQYF.

The rearrangement joins TRBV7-7 to TRBJ2-7; perhaps TRBD2 as D (6 bases). CDR3 length: 14 amino acids. The V end was cut by 9 bases, the J end by 0 bases, with 15 bases between. Germline CDR1 reads SSHAT; CDR2 reads FNYEAQ (reference sequence). The CDR3 DNA follows: TGTGCCAGTTCTATGGGGGGAGTCTCCTACGAGCAGTACTTC. Protein: CASSMGGVSYEQYF.

The genes are TRBV7-8 and TRBJ1-1; maybe TRBD1 (5 bases). The germline V gene encodes CDR1 SGHVS and CDR2 FQNEAQ. The CDR3 is made up of 15 amino acids. With 1 base removed from V and 1 base from J, the gap between germline ends came to 10 bases. The CDR3 reads CASSLGRGTNTEAFF. In DNA form, the CDR3 reads TGTGCCAGCAGCTTAGGTCGGGGGACGAACACTGAAGCTTTCTTT.

The chain links TRBV6-4 to TRBJ2-2; 11 bases agree with TRBD2. This CDR3 comprises 15 residues. J lost 7 bases, V lost 5 bases, and 6 bases had no gene match. Germline values: CDR1 MRHNA, CDR2 SNTAGT. CDR3 nucleotide sequence: TGTGCCAGCAGTCTAGCGGGAGGTTCTGGCGGGGAGCTGTTTTTT. Its translation: CASSLAGGSGGELFF.

This clone occurred a few times. The chain couples TRBV7-9 to TRBJ1-4, with D possibly matching TRBD1 (5 bases). CDR1 SEHNR and CDR2 FQNEAQ come from the germline V gene (reference sequence). The CDR3 consists of 16 residues. The ends were cut back, 1 base at V and 8 bases at J, with 17 bases in the middle. In nucleotides, the CDR3 is TGTGCCAGCAGCTTAGAATACCAGGGCGGGGGAGAAAAACTGTTTTTT. Translated: CASSLEYQGGGEKLFF.

This rearrangement joins TRBV5-1 to TRBJ2-2; 10 bases map to TRBD2. Trimming removed 0 bases from V and 5 bases from J; junction bases left unmatched: 7. Germline loops: CDR1 SGHRS, CDR2 YFSETQ. The CDR3 extends over 17 amino acids. CDR3 region: CASSLAEIAGGTGELFF. CDR3 DNA sequence: TGCGCCAGCAGCTTGGCCGAGATAGCGGGAGGAACCGGGGAGCTGTTTTTT. Looking up the rest from reference TRBV5-1 and TRBJ2-2 gives the full variable domain: KAGVTQTPRYLIKTRGQQVTLSCSPISGHRSVSWYQQTPGQGLQFLFEYFSETQRNKGNFPGRFSGRQFSNSRSEMNVSTLELGDSALYLCASSLAEIAGGTGELFFGEGSRLTVL.

This chain joins TRBV6-6 and TRBJ1-5; D is perhaps TRBD1 (6 bases). The CDR3 totals 15 residues. Germline V gives CDR1 MNHNY, CDR2 SVGAGI (reference sequence). Trimming removed 2 bases at V and 3 bases at J, with 11 bases between. The CDR3 loop is CASSYTGGYNQPQHF. CDR3 coding DNA: TGTGCCAGCAGTTACACTGGGGGCTACAATCAGCCCCAGCATTTT.

This clone was picked up one time. V usage is TRBV11-2 and J usage is TRBJ1-2; 7 nucleotides align to TRBD1. CDR1 and CDR2 from the germline V gene are SGHAT and FQNNGV. J gave up 8 bases and V 5 bases, and 14 bases lay outside the gene matches. The CDR3 extends over 15 amino acids. Here the CDR3 DNA reads TGTGCCAGCAGCCCGGAGAGGGGGCCGGGTGGAGGCTACACCTTC. This encodes CASSPERGPGGGYTF.

V is TRBV5-6 and J is TRBJ2-7; 7 bases align to TRBD1. This CDR3 region has 16 residues. Germline V CDR1 and CDR2: SGHDT, YYEEEE. J gave up 3 bases and V 5 bases, and 14 bases lay outside the gene matches. In DNA form, the CDR3 reads TGTGCCAGCAGTAAAATAGTAACAGGGGCTATCTACGAGCAGTACTTC. It is translated as CASSKIVTGAIYEQYF.

This clone was found a few times. Other nucleotide sequences in the sample specify the same CDR3. This rearrangement joins TRBV19 to TRBJ2-6; TRBD2 might be the D (6 bases). CDR3 length: 15 amino acids. In germline, CDR1 is LNHDA, CDR2 SQIVND (reference sequence). The V gene lost 5 bases and the J gene lost 1 base, with 9 bases spanning the gap. The chain's CDR3 is CASSPRGSGANVLTF. For the CDR3, the DNA is TGTGCCAGTAGTCCCCGGGGGTCTGGGGCCAACGTCCTGACTTTC.

The CDR3 is CAWRSSFQETQYF. The DNA of the CDR3 is TGTGCCTGGAGATCGAGTTTTCAAGAGACCCAGTACTTC. V gene TRBV30 combines with J gene TRBJ2-5, with D uncertain. The V and J ends lost 3 bases and 2 bases respectively, with 10 bases between them. Germline V gene data show CDR1 as GTSNPN and CDR2 as SVGIG (reference sequence). The CDR3 contains 13 residues.

The chain employs TRBV7-8 and TRBJ1-3; perhaps TRBD1 as D (5 bases). CDR3 length: 15 residues. V lost 1 base, J lost 1 base, and 8 bases lay in between. Germline V gene data show CDR1 as SGHVS and CDR2 as FQNEAQ. The CDR3 DNA sequence: TGTGCCAGCAGCTTAGGCAGGGCTTCTGGAAACACCATATATTTT. Its protein is CASSLGRASGNTIYF.

V is TRBV28 and J is TRBJ2-1; D possibly corresponds to TRBD2 (6 bases). From germline, CDR1 is MDHEN and CDR2 SYDVKM. The CDR3 loop spans 16 amino acids. The V and J ends lost 6 bases and 2 bases respectively, with 17 bases between them. CDR3 in amino acids: CASRLIGSDAYNEQFF. The CDR3 DNA reads TGTGCCAGCAGGCTTATCGGGAGTGACGCCTACAATGAGCAGTTCTTC.

V gene TRBV4-1 combines with J gene TRBJ2-7, with 9 nucleotides matching TRBD2. The CDR3 has 18 amino acids. CDR1 and CDR2 from the germline V gene are MGHRA and YSYEKL. Losses at the gene ends were 1 base for V and 2 bases for J; bases not matched to a gene: 12. The CDR3, as DNA: TGCGCCAGCAGCCAAGTAATCCCTCAAGCGGGAGGAACCTACGAGCAGTACTTC. The encoded protein is CASSQVIPQAGGTYEQYF.

V gene TRBV2 combines with J gene TRBJ2-1, with D possibly matching TRBD2 (6 bases). The V gene lost 4 bases and the J gene lost 9 bases, with 16 bases spanning the gap. Germline-derived CDR1 and CDR2 are SNHLY and FYNNEI. CDR3 length: 14 amino acids. The CDR3 bases are TGTGCCAGCAGTGGGGGCCTAGCGATCGGTGAGCAGTTCTTC. It specifies CASSGGLAIGEQFF.

The CDR3 region is CASSPLRGGLLRLNTEAFF. DNA of the CDR3: TGTGCCAGCAGCCCCCTCCGAGGGGGGCTTCTCCGCTTGAACACTGAAGCTTTCTTT. This rearrangement joins TRBV7-8 to TRBJ1-1; D is perhaps TRBD1 (6 bases). The CDR3 consists of 19 residues. The germline V gene has CDR1 SGHVS and CDR2 FQNEAQ. V lost 5 bases, J lost 0 bases, and 25 bases lay in between.

This clone has a single count. A far larger clone is one base from this, pointing to a likely read error. The J gene is TRBJ2-7, the V gene TRBV4-1; TRBD2 might be the D (6 bases). V was cut by 4 bases and J by 4 bases, with 11 bases left in between. CDR3 length equals 13 residues. Germline V gene data show CDR1 as MGHRA and CDR2 as YSYEKL. DNA for the CDR3: TGCGCCAGCAGCCGACTAGTGGGGTACGAGCAGTACTTC. It yields the protein CASSRLVGYEQYF.

The V and J genes are TRBV30 and TRBJ2-1; 11 positions match TRBD2. The CDR3 extends over 13 amino acids. V gave up 2 bases and J gave up 10 bases; unmatched junction bases: 4. Per the germline V gene, CDR1 is GTSNPN and CDR2 is SVGIG (reference sequence). In DNA, the CDR3 is TGTGCCTGGAGTTTTAGCGGGAGGGGGGAGCAGTTCTTC. Its protein is CAWSFSGRGEQFF.

This clone was detected once. This rearrangement joins TRBV29-1 to TRBJ2-7; TRBD2 matches 12 bases. J lost 7 bases, V lost 6 bases, and 7 bases had no gene match. The CDR3 totals 13 residues. Germline V lookup: CDR1 SQVTM, CDR2 ANQGSEA. This CDR3 is CSVRLAGAREQYF. CDR3 DNA: TGCAGCGTACGACTAGCGGGAGCGAGGGAGCAGTACTTC.

J is TRBJ2-3 and V is TRBV10-3; TRBD2 matches 12 bases. Losses at the gene ends were 10 bases for V and 0 bases for J; bases not matched to a gene: 11. CDR3 length: 17 amino acids. CDR1 ENHRY and CDR2 SYGVKD come from the germline V gene. The CDR3 reads CATGGASGRESTDTQYF. In nucleotides, the CDR3 is TGTGCCACCGGTGGGGCTAGCGGGAGGGAGAGCACAGATACGCAGTATTTT.

This chain uses TRBV19 with TRBJ2-6; tentative D call: TRBD2 (6 bases). The CDR3 length is 15 residues. Germline CDR1 is LNHDA and CDR2 is SQIVND (reference sequence). V lost 6 bases, J lost 2 bases, and 11 bases lay in between. For the CDR3, the DNA is TGTGCCAGTAGCCCTCGGGGGACTGGGGCCAACGTCCTGACTTTC. It is translated as CASSPRGTGANVLTF.